One sample yielded the 12 T cell receptor beta chains listed below, sequenced in a study of graft-versus-host responses after intestinal transplantation. These TCRs are of unknown antigen specificity. This table comes from immunoSEQ multiplex PCR, and its TCRdb copy is limited to in-frame clones, with some not included. The repertoire consists of about 51,000 clones, with around 96% occurring once and the leading ten covering approximately 0.21%. Sequenced here: unstimulated CD8+ T cells sorted from spleen or lymph node cells, sampled before transplant. The receptor source for this set is a human donor who was the organ donor for an intestinal transplant.

V usage is TRBV7-2 and J usage is TRBJ2-7; 7 bases map to TRBD2. Germline values: CDR1 SGHTA, CDR2 FQGNSA. The V and J ends lost 1 base and 6 bases, in that order; junction bases with no gene match: 3. This CDR3 is built from 13 residues. Here the CDR3 reads CASSLVSGGEQYF. The DNA for the CDR3 is TGTGCCAGCAGCTTAGTATCGGGGGGCGAGCAGTACTTC.

V gene TRBV5-1 combines with J gene TRBJ1-6; D call uncertain. Trimming cost V 1 base and J 4 bases, with 18 bases left between them. The CDR3 totals 18 residues. The germline gives CDR1 SGHRS, CDR2 YFSETQ. The CDR3 spells CASSLYGKGAAYNSPLHF. CDR3 in DNA: TGCGCCAGCAGCTTGTACGGAAAGGGAGCCGCATATAATTCACCCCTCCACTTT.

This chain uses TRBV6-5 with TRBJ2-7, with no clear D. This CDR3 has 16 residues. V was trimmed by 0 bases and J by 2 bases, leaving 14 bases between them. Germline CDR1 is MNHEY and CDR2 is SVGAGI. The CDR3 loop is CASSYSTGSHTYEQYF. The CDR3 nucleotides read TGTGCCAGCAGTTACTCGACGGGCAGTCACACCTACGAGCAGTACTTC.

The V and J genes are TRBV28 and TRBJ1-1; D perhaps matches TRBD1 (5 bases). V lost 5 bases and J 6 bases, leaving 19 bases between the germline ends. The CDR3 has 15 amino acids. Germline values: CDR1 MDHEN, CDR2 SYDVKM. The CDR3, as DNA: TGTGCCAGCAGTGAGCCGGGACTATCATCTCCTGAAGCTTTCTTT. Translation gives CASSEPGLSSPEAFF.

The V and J genes are TRBV5-4 and TRBJ1-3, with a weak D call TRBD1 (5 bases). The V and J ends lost 0 bases and 4 bases respectively, with 17 bases between them. The CDR3 loop spans 17 amino acids. Germline V gives CDR1 SGHNT, CDR2 YYREEE (reference sequence). The CDR3 region is CASSLAGATGGGNTIYF. The CDR3 DNA reads TGTGCCAGCAGCTTGGCCGGTGCGACCGGGGGGGGAAACACCATATATTTT.

The rearrangement links TRBV4-1 to TRBJ2-5, with D unresolved. CDR1 and CDR2 (germline): MGHRA, YSYEKL. Trimming cost V 0 bases and J 0 bases, with 8 bases left between them. This CDR3 region has 15 residues. CDR3 sequence (DNA): TGCGCCAGCAGCCAAGATCTCAGATACCAAGAGACCCAGTACTTC. Amino acid sequence: CASSQDLRYQETQYF.

The chain combines TRBV4-2 with TRBJ1-5; D is uncertain. V gave up 1 base and J gave up 2 bases, with 9 bases separating them. CDR3 length equals 15 residues. Per the germline V gene, CDR1 is LGHNA and CDR2 is YNFKEQ. In DNA form, the CDR3 reads TGTGCCAGCAGCCAAGGGGGAAAAGGCAATCAGCCCCAGCATTTT. This gives the protein CASSQGGKGNQPQHF.

V usage is TRBV5-1 and J usage is TRBJ1-1, with D tentatively TRBD1 (5 bases). V lost 2 bases and J lost 4, with 12 bases in between. The germline V gene encodes CDR1 SGHRS and CDR2 YFSETQ. This CDR3 region has 14 residues. CDR3 amino acids: CASSFRGEGTEAFF. The CDR3 bases are TGCGCCAGCAGCTTTCGGGGGGAGGGCACTGAAGCTTTCTTT.

Worth noting for this clone: An end of the junction does not agree with germline; a read error may underlie this. The rearrangement links TRBV11-2 to TRBJ2-7, with D perhaps TRBD1 (6 bases). Germline V gene lookup returns CDR1 SGHAT and CDR2 FQNNGV. CDR3 length equals 11 residues. CDR3 DNA: TGTGCCGGCAGCACCGGGACAGAGCAGTACTTC. It specifies CAGSTGTEQYF.

The chain has TRBV11-2 and TRBJ1-1, with 9 bases matching TRBD1. J gave up 3 bases and V 5 bases, and 7 bases lay outside the gene matches. The CDR3 has 15 amino acids. Germline V gene lookup returns CDR1 SGHAT and CDR2 FQNNGV. CDR3 nucleotide sequence: TGTGCCAGCAGCCATTGGGACAGGGAACACACTGAAGCTTTCTTT. Translated: CASSHWDREHTEAFF. The whole variable domain, filled in from reference TRBV11-2 and TRBJ1-1, reads EAGVAQSPRYKIIEKRQSVAFWCNPISGHATLYWYQQILGQGPKLLIQFQNNGVVDDSQLPKDRFSAERLKGVDSTLKIQPAKLEDSAVYLCASSHWDREHTEAFFGQGTRLTVV.

The chain carries TRBV27 and TRBJ2-7; D not resolved. The CDR3 loop spans 13 amino acids. Germline-derived CDR1 and CDR2 are MNHEY and SMNVEV (reference sequence). V was trimmed by 2 bases and J by 0 bases, leaving 5 bases between them. The chain's CDR3 is CASSLTSSYEQYF. The CDR3 coding sequence is TGTGCCAGCAGTTTAACCTCCTCCTACGAGCAGTACTTC.

The rearrangement links TRBV7-9 to TRBJ2-2, with 7 bases identical to TRBD1. CDR1 is SEHNR and CDR2 is FQNEAQ in the germline V gene (reference sequence). The CDR3 covers 18 residues. The trim removed 4 bases at V and 6 bases at J, leaving 17 bases unmatched. The CDR3 DNA sequence: TGTGCCAGCAGCTCCCTCGGACAGGCCGGGATAGGTCCCGGGGAGCTGTTTTTT. Its protein product is CASSSLGQAGIGPGELFF. The full variable domain, with the rest looked up from reference TRBV7-9 and TRBJ2-2, is DTGVSQNPRHKITKRGQNVTFRCDPISEHNRLYWYRQTLGQGPEFLTYFQNEAQLEKSRLLSDRFSAERPKGSFSTLEIQRTEQGDSAMYLCASSSLGQAGIGPGELFFGEGSRLTVL.